Following are 20 T cell receptor beta chains from one sample sequenced in a study of blood T cell repertoires in COVID-19. Assay used: immunoSEQ multiplex PCR; TCRdb lists only in-frame clones, some missing. The sample carries 110,000 or so clones, 70% to 80% recorded once. Sequences were obtained from peripheral blood. The receptors derive from a man aged 70 or older with acute or convalescent COVID-19.

The chain has TRBV30 and TRBJ2-1; D not certain. V gave up 0 bases and J gave up 7 bases, with 4 bases separating them. CDR3 length equals 11 residues. Germline assignment: CDR1 GTSNPN and CDR2 SVGIG (reference sequence). In DNA, the CDR3 is TGTGCCTGGAGTGTCAGGAATGAGCAGTTCTTC. Translating it yields CAWSVRNEQFF. Full variable domain (missing parts from reference TRBV30 and TRBJ2-1): SQTIHQWPATLVQPVGSPLSLECTVEGTSNPNLYWYRQAAGRGLQLLFYSVGIGQISSEVPQNLSASRPQDRQFILSSKKLLLSDSGFYLCAWSVRNEQFFGPGTRLTVL.

The V and J genes are TRBV4-1 and TRBJ1-5; 10 nucleotides align to TRBD1. CDR1 is MGHRA and CDR2 is YSYEKL in the germline V gene. The CDR3 length is 17 residues. Trimming at V came to 2 bases and at J to 6 bases, leaving 10 bases not matched to a gene. CDR3 in amino acids: CASSQNSRTGGSQPQHF. The CDR3 DNA reads as TGCGCCAGCAGCCAAAACAGTCGGACAGGGGGGAGTCAGCCCCAGCATTTT.

The chain links TRBV6-5 to TRBJ2-3; D may be TRBD2 (6 bases). Germline CDR1 is MNHEY and CDR2 is SVGAGI. CDR3 length: 15 residues. Trimming cost V 2 bases and J 4 bases, with 13 bases left between them. CDR3 protein: CASSYLPSAPDTQYF. CDR3 sequence (DNA): TGTGCCAGCAGTTACCTCCCTAGCGCCCCAGATACGCAGTATTTT.

This chain's CDR3 is CAMGGESSYNEQFF. In DNA, the CDR3 is TGTGCCATGGGGGGGGAGAGCTCCTACAATGAGCAGTTCTTC. The chain carries TRBV10-3 and TRBJ2-1, with 7 bases fitting TRBD2. V was pared by 9 bases and J by 0 bases, with 5 bases of the junction left unmatched. The CDR3 extends over 14 amino acids. In germline, CDR1 is ENHRY, CDR2 SYGVKD.

The gene calls are TRBV6-5 and TRBJ1-6, with 7 bases identical to TRBD1. With 6 bases clipped from V and 6 bases from J, the junction kept 8 bases outside the gene matches. Germline CDR1 reads MNHEY; CDR2 reads SVGAGI. There are 15 residues in the CDR3. The CDR3 DNA is TGTGCCAGCAGCCGGACAGGAGTTCTTAATTCACCCCTCCACTTT. Translation: CASSRTGVLNSPLHF.

This clone was counted only a few times. The CDR3 loop is CASSPIGAGPYEQYF. CDR3 in DNA: TGTGCCAGCAGCCCAATTGGGGCAGGGCCCTACGAGCAGTACTTC. V usage is TRBV7-2 and J usage is TRBJ2-7; maybe TRBD1 (5 bases). The CDR3 is 15 amino acids. Germline CDR1 reads SGHTA; CDR2 reads FQGNSA. V was clipped by 5 bases and J by 2 bases, with 16 bases between them.

This chain uses TRBV2 with TRBJ1-5; 11 bases align to TRBD1. Germline CDR1 reads SNHLY; CDR2 reads FYNNEI. V gave up 7 bases and J gave up 6 bases; unmatched junction bases: 8. This CDR3 has 15 amino acids. The CDR3 sequence: CASNPGQGAFQPQHF. The CDR3 DNA is TGTGCCAGCAACCCCGGACAGGGGGCATTTCAGCCCCAGCATTTT.

The rearrangement joins TRBV18 to TRBJ1-1; the D is unclear. In germline, CDR1 is KGHSH, CDR2 LQKENI. The CDR3 has 14 residues. V lost 2 bases and J lost 1, with 8 bases in between. The CDR3 DNA reads as TGTGCCAGCTCACCAGGCTCCCAGAACACTGAAGCTTTCTTT. Its translation is CASSPGSQNTEAFF.

The DNA for the CDR3 is TGTGCCAGCACCGGACAGGGGGCCTACAATGAGCAGTTCTTC. This sequence encodes CASTGQGAYNEQFF. The J gene is TRBJ2-1, the V gene TRBV18, with 10 bases aligning to TRBD1. With V trimmed by 8 bases and J by 2 bases, 3 bases remained unmatched. Germline values: CDR1 KGHSH, CDR2 LQKENI. The CDR3 sequence is 14 residues long.

This clone occurred once. This chain uses TRBV6-2 or TRBV6-3 with TRBJ2-5, with a weak D call TRBD2 (5 bases). CDR1 and CDR2 (germline): MNHEY, SVGEGT. The CDR3 length is 17 residues. Trimming cost V 4 bases and J 7 bases, with 25 bases left between them. The CDR3 DNA follows: TGTGCCAGCAGTTCACCATCCGGCGGGTCCTACTCGGGGACCCAGTACTTC. Translating it yields CASSSPSGGSYSGTQYF.

The rearrangement links TRBV7-8 to TRBJ2-1; TRBD2 agrees at 9 bases. The J segment lost 0 bases and the V segment lost 1 base, leaving 4 bases of the junction unmatched. CDR1 is SGHVS and CDR2 is FQNEAQ in the germline V gene. CDR3 length: 17 residues. CDR3 protein: CASSLGVSGSSYNEQFF. The CDR3 nucleotides read TGTGCCAGCAGCTTAGGTGTTAGCGGGAGCTCCTACAATGAGCAGTTCTTC.

The V and J genes are TRBV7-2 and TRBJ2-6; no definite D call. Germline loops: CDR1 SGHTA, CDR2 FQGNSA. The CDR3 consists of 15 residues. Trimming took off 5 bases at V and 2 bases at J, with 10 bases between the two ends. DNA of the CDR3: TGTGCCAGCAGCCCCCTCCGGGCTGGGGCCAACGTCCTGACTTTC. Residues: CASSPLRAGANVLTF.

The genes are TRBV7-9 and TRBJ2-5; possibly TRBD2 for D (5 bases). The CDR3 has 12 residues. The V and J ends lost 8 bases and 0 bases respectively, with 7 bases between them. In germline, CDR1 is SEHNR, CDR2 FQNEAQ (reference sequence). The CDR3 here is CASLRDQETQYF. CDR3 in DNA: TGTGCCAGCCTGAGGGACCAAGAGACCCAGTACTTC.

The V call is TRBV28, the J call TRBJ2-1; D possibly corresponds to TRBD2 (5 bases). Germline V gives CDR1 MDHEN, CDR2 SYDVKM. CDR3 length: 15 amino acids. The ends were cut back, 2 bases at V and 9 bases at J, with 17 bases in the middle. CDR3 coding DNA: TGTGCCAGCAGTTTACTCGTGGGAGTTGGCGGTGAGCAGTTCTTC. Protein sequence: CASSLLVGVGGEQFF.

The genes are TRBV5-1 and TRBJ2-7, with D maybe TRBD1 (6 bases). The V and J ends lost 1 base and 5 bases respectively, with 13 bases between them. There are 14 residues in the CDR3. Germline CDR1 reads SGHRS; CDR2 reads YFSETQ. The CDR3 sequence is CASSLFSAGDEQYF. The CDR3 bases are TGCGCCAGCAGCTTGTTTTCGGCAGGGGACGAGCAGTACTTC.

This chain joins TRBV28 and TRBJ1-2; 7 nucleotides line up with TRBD1. This CDR3 region has 14 residues. The junction had 5 bases not matched to a gene; V was cut back by 5 bases and J by 2 bases. The germline CDR1 and CDR2 sequences are MDHEN and SYDVKM. DNA of the CDR3: TGTGCCAGCAGTCGACAGGGAGTCAACTATGGCTACACCTTC. It codes for CASSRQGVNYGYTF.

The genes are TRBV6-5 and TRBJ2-7, with 7 positions matching TRBD2. Germline assignment: CDR1 MNHEY and CDR2 SVGAGI. The CDR3 is 15 amino acids. V was clipped by 0 bases and J by 2 bases; unmatched bases: 4. The CDR3 sequence is CASSYSGGEPYEQYF. The CDR3 DNA follows: TGTGCCAGCAGTTACTCGGGAGGGGAACCCTACGAGCAGTACTTC.

The chain couples TRBV7-2 to TRBJ1-1; 7 bases align to TRBD1. Germline CDR1 reads SGHTA; CDR2 reads FQGNSA. The CDR3 runs 15 residues. V dropped 5 bases and J dropped 5; count of bases not matched to a gene: 11. CDR3 sequence: CASSKRQGGETEAFF. DNA of the CDR3: TGTGCCAGCAGCAAACGACAGGGAGGAGAGACTGAAGCTTTCTTT.

V usage is TRBV6-5 and J usage is TRBJ1-4; D remains ambiguous. This CDR3 has 14 residues. Germline V lookup: CDR1 MNHEY, CDR2 SVGAGI. V lost 2 bases, J lost 10 bases, and 14 bases lay in between. The CDR3 bases are TGTGCCAGCAGTTACGTTGAGACGGGTGGAAAACTGTTTTTT. Amino acid sequence: CASSYVETGGKLFF.

V and J are TRBV18 and TRBJ1-2, with unresolved D. CDR1 and CDR2 from the germline V gene are KGHSH and LQKENI. Trimming shortened V by 5 bases and J by 2 bases, and 9 bases separated the two germline ends. The CDR3 has 13 amino acids. Written as DNA, the CDR3 is TGTGCCAGCTCAGGTGGGAGAAACTATGGCTACACCTTC. It yields the protein CASSGGRNYGYTF.